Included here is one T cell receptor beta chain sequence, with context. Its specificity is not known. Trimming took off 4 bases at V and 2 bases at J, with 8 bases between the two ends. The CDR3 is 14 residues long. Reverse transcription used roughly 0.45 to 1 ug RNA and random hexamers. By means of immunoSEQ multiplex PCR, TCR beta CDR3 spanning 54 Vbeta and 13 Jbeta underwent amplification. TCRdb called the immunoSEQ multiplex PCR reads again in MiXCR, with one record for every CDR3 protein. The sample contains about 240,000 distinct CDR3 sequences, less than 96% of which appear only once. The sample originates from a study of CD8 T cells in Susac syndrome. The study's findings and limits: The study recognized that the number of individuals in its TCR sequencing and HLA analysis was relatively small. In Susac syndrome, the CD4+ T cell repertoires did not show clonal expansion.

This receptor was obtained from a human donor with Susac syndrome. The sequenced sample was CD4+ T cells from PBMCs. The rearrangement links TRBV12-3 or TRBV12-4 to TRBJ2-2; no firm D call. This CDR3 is CASSSRHNTGELFF. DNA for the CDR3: TGTGCCAGCAGTTCCCGACATAACACCGGGGAGCTGTTTTTT.